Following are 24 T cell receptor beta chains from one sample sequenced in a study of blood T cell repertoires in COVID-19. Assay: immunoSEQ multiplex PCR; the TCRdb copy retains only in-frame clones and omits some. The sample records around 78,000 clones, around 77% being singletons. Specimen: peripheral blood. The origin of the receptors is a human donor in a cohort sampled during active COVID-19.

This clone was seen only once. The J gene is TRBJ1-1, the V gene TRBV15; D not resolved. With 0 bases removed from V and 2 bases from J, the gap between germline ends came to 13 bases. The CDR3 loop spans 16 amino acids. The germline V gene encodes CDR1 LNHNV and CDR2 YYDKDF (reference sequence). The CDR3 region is CATSRDGLAVNTEAFF. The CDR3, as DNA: TGTGCCACCAGCAGAGATGGCCTGGCGGTAAACACTGAAGCTTTCTTT.

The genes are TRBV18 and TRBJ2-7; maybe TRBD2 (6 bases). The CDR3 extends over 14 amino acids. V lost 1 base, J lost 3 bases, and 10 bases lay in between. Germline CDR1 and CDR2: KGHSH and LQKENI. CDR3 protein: CASSPRGDDYEQYF. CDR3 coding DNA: TGTGCCAGCTCACCACGGGGGGATGACTACGAGCAGTACTTC.

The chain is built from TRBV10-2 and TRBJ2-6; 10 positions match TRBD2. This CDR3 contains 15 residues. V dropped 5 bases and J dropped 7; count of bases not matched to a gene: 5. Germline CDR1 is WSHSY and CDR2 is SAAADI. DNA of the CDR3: TGCGCCAGCAGTATAGCGGGGGGCCGTGCCAACGTCCTGACTTTC. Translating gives CASSIAGGRANVLTF.

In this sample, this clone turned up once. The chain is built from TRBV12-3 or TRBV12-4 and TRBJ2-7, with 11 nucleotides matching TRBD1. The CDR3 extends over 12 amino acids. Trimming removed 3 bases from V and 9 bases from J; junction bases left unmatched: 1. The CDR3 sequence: CASSLDRGRQYF. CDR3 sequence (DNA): TGTGCCAGCAGTTTGGACAGGGGGCGGCAGTACTTC.

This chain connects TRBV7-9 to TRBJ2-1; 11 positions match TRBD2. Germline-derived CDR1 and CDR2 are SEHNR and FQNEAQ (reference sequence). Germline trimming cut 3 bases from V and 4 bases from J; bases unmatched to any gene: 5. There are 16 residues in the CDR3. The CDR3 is CASSFSGGARYNEQFF. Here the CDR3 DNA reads TGTGCCAGCAGCTTTAGCGGGGGGGCCAGGTACAATGAGCAGTTCTTC.

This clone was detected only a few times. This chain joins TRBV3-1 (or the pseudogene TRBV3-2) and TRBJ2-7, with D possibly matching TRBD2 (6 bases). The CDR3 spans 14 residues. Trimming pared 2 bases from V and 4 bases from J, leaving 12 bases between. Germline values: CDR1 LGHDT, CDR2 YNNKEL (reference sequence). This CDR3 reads CASSQPGEIYEQYF. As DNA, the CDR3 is TGTGCCAGCAGCCAACCGGGGGAGATATACGAGCAGTACTTC.

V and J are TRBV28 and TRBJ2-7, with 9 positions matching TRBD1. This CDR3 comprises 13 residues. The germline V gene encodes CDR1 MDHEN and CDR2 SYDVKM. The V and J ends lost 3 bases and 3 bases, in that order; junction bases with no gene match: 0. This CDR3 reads CASSLGQGYEQYF. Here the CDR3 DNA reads TGTGCCAGCAGTTTGGGACAGGGCTACGAGCAGTACTTC.

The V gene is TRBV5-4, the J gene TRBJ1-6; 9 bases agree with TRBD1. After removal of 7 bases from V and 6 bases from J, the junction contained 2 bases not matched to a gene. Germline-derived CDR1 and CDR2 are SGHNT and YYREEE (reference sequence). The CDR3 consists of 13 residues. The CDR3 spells CASATGGNSPLHF. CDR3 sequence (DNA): TGTGCCAGCGCGACAGGGGGTAATTCACCCCTCCACTTT.

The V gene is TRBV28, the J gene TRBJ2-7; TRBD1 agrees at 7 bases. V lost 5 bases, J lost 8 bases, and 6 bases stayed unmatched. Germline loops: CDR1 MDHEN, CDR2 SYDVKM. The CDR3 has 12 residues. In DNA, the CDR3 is TGTGCCAGCAGTCCCGACAGGGCTCAGCAGTACTTC. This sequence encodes CASSPDRAQQYF.

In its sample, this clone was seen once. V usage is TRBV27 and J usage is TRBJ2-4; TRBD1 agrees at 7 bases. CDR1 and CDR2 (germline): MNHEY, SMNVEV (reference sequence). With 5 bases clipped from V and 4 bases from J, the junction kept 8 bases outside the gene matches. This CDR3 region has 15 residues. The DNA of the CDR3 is TGTGCCAGCAGTACCCTCGGGGACAGAAAAAACATTCAGTACTTC. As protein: CASSTLGDRKNIQYF.

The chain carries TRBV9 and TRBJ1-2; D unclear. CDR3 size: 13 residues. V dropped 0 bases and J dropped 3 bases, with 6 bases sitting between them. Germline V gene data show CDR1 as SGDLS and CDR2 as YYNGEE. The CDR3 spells CASSVGQDYGYTF. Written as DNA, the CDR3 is TGTGCCAGCAGCGTAGGGCAAGACTATGGCTACACCTTC.

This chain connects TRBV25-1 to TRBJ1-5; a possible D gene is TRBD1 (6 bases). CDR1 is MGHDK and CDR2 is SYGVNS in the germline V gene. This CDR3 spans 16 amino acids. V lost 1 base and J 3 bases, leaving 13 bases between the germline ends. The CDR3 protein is CASSESGGQPNQPQHF. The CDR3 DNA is TGTGCCAGCAGTGAATCGGGGGGGCAGCCCAATCAGCCCCAGCATTTT.

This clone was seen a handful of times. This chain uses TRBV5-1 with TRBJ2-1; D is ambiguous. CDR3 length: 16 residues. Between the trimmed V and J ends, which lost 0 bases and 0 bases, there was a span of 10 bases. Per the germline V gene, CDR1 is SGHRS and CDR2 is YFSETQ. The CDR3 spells CASSLAGASSYNEQFF. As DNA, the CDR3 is TGCGCCAGCAGCTTGGCCGGAGCAAGCTCCTACAATGAGCAGTTCTTC.

The CDR3 is CASSLDARRRSSYNEQFF. As DNA, the CDR3 is TGTGCCAGCAGCTTAGACGCCCGGCGGAGGAGCTCCTACAATGAGCAGTTCTTC. V and J are TRBV11-3 and TRBJ2-1, with a weak D call TRBD2 (5 bases). CDR3 length: 18 residues. Germline V CDR1 and CDR2: SGHNT, YENEEA. Trimming removed 0 bases from V and 0 bases from J, with 15 bases in between.

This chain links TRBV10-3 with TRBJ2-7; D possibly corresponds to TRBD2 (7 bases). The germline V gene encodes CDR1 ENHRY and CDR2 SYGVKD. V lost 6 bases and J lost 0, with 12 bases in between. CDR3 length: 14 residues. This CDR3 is CAIRNRDYSYEQYF. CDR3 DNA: TGTGCCATCAGGAACAGGGACTACTCCTACGAGCAGTACTTC.

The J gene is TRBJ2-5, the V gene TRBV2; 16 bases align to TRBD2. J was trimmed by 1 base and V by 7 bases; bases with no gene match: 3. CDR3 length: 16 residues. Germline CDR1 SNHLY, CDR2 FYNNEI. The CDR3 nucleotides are TGTGCCAGCACGGGACTAGCGGGGGGGATCCAAGAGACCCAGTACTTC. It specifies CASTGLAGGIQETQYF.

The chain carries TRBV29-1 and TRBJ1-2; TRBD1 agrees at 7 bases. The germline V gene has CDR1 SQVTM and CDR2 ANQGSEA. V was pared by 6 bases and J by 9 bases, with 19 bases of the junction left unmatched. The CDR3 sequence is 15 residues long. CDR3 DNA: TGCAGCGTGGAATATACCGGGACAGCAAACCCTAGCTACACCTTC. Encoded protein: CSVEYTGTANPSYTF.

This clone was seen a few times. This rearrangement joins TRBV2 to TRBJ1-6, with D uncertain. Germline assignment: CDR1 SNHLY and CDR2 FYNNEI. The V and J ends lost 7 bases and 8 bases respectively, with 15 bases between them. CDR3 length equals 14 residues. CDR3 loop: CASTRSSWDSPLHF. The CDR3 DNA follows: TGTGCCAGCACCCGGAGCAGTTGGGATTCACCCCTCCACTTT.

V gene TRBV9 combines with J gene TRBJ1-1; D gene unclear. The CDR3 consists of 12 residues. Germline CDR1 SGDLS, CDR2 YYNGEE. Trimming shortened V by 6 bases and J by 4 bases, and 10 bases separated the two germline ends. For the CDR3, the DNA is TGTGCCAGCAAAGGGAGCGGCACTGAAGCTTTCTTT. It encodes CASKGSGTEAFF.

The CDR3 spells CASSQGGGGSEKLFF. In DNA, the CDR3 is TGTGCCAGCAGCCAAGGAGGAGGGGGCAGTGAAAAACTGTTTTTT. The chain links TRBV3-1 (or the pseudogene TRBV3-2) to TRBJ1-4; 7 bases align to TRBD1. CDR3 size: 15 residues. The V gene's germline CDR1 is LGHDT and CDR2 YNNKEL (reference sequence). V was pared by 1 base and J by 7 bases, with 6 bases of the junction left unmatched.

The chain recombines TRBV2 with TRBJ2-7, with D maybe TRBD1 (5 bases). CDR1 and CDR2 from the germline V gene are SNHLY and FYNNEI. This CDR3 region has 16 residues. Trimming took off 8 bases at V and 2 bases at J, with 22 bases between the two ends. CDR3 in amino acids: CASPVPREPTTYEQYF. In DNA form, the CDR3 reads TGTGCCAGCCCGGTACCCAGGGAACCCACTACCTACGAGCAGTACTTC. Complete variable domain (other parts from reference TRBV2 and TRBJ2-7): EPEVTQTPSHQVTQMGQEVILRCVPISNHLYFYWYRQILGQKVEFLVSFYNNEISEKSEIFDDQFSVERPDGSNFTLKIRSTKLEDSAMYFCASPVPREPTTYEQYFGPGTRLTVT.

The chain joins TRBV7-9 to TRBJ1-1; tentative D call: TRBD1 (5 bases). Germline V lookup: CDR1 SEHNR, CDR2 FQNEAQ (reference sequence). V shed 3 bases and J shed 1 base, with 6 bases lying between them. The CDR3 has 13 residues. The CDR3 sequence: CASSLDKNTEAFF. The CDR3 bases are TGTGCCAGCAGCTTGGACAAGAACACTGAAGCTTTCTTT.

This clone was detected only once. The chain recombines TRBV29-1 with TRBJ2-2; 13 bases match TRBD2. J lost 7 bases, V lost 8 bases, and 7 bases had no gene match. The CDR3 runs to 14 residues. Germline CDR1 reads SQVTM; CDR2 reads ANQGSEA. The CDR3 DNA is TGCAGCATCGGGACTAGCGGGGAGGTCGGGGAGCTGTTTTTT. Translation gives CSIGTSGEVGELFF.

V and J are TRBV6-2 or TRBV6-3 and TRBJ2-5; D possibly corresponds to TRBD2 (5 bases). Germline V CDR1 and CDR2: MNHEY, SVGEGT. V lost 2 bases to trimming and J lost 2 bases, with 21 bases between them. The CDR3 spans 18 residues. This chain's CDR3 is CASSYGGPFEPIQETQYF. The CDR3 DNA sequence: TGTGCCAGCAGTTACGGAGGACCGTTCGAACCCATACAAGAGACCCAGTACTTC.